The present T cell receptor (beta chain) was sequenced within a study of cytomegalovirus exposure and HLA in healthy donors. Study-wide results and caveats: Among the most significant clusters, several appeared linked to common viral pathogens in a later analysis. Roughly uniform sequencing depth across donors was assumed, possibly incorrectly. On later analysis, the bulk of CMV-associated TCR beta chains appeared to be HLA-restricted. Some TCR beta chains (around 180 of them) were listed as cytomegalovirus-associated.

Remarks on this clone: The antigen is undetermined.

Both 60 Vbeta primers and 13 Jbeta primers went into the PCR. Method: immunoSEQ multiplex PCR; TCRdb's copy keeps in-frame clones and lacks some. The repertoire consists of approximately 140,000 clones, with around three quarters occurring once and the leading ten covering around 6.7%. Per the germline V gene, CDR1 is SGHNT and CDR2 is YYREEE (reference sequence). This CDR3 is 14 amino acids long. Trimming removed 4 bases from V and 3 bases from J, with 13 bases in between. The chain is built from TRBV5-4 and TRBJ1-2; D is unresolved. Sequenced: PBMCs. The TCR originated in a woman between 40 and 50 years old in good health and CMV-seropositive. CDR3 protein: CASSLGQVYYGYTF. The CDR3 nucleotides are TGTGCCAGCAGCCTGGGCCAGGTATACTATGGCTACACCTTC.